The source of this T cell receptor (beta chain) is a study of preoperative IRX-2 immunotherapy in early breast cancer (dated by TCRdb to about 2019). The CDR3, from cysteine to phenylalanine, totals 14 residues. Of all the DNA, just the CDR3 is kept, 42 bases in frame from base 1. As encoded in the germline V gene, CDR1 is MNHNS while CDR2 is SASEGT. V sheds 8 bases and J sheds 6 bases, leaving 17 bases between their ends. Receptor amplification or capture employed the immunoSEQ multiplex PCR assay. TCRdb provides this immuneACCESS table in a form limited to in-frame rearrangements. Some clones are lacking; in checked studies, under half of them reflect an unresolved V gene, and why the rest are absent is not known. The sample includes around 25,000 clones, with around 90% observed a single time. The ten most abundant clones make up approximately 30% of the sample. To note about this clone: The specificity of this receptor is unknown. No base quality values were provided; no much bigger clone lies one nucleotide off.

Reading the label with the study, this specimen's treatment or condition is: preoperative locoregional IRX-2 cytokine immunotherapy. The samples were obtained from a phase Ib study that tested preoperative, locoregional IRX-2 cytokine immunotherapy designed to prime immune responses. Before surgery, IRX-2 was given to the donors, who were patients with early-stage breast cancer. This sequence uses TRBV6-1 and TRBJ2-1; possibly the D gene is TRBD1, per 6 matching bases. The sample in question was tumor tissue, obtained after IRX-2 immunotherapy. The clonotype originates from a human donor with breast cancer. The bases read TGTGCCAGCGTAGGGGTGTTACAGGGCAATGAGCAGTTCTTC. Its translation reads: CASVGVLQGNEQFF.